A single sample is the source of the 3 T cell receptor beta chains below, sequenced in a study of blood T cell repertoires in COVID-19. Sequencing was performed with immunoSEQ multiplex PCR; in TCRdb, only in-frame clones are kept and a portion is missing. The table records roughly 310,000 clones, almost 90% of them present only once. Source material: peripheral blood. These receptors originate from a woman in her twenties or thirties with COVID-19, enrolled during active disease.

This chain connects TRBV19 to TRBJ1-2, with no clear D. The length of the CDR3 is 13 residues. Germline loops: CDR1 LNHDA, CDR2 SQIVND (reference sequence). With 5 bases removed from V and 2 bases from J, the gap between germline ends came to 9 bases. The CDR3 protein is CASSFGPNYGYTF. The CDR3 DNA follows: TGTGCCAGTAGTTTTGGCCCGAACTATGGCTACACCTTC.

This clone was recorded a few times. The J gene is TRBJ1-1, the V gene TRBV28, with 11 nucleotides matching TRBD1. The length of the CDR3 is 14 residues. V dropped 8 bases and J dropped 4; count of bases not matched to a gene: 6. The germline gives CDR1 MDHEN, CDR2 SYDVKM. In nucleotides, the CDR3 is TGTGCCAGCGGGATCGGGACAGGGGGCACTGAAGCTTTCTTT. Encoded protein: CASGIGTGGTEAFF. Full variable domain (outside the CDR3, taken from reference TRBV28 and TRBJ1-1): DVKVTQSSRYLVKRTGEKVFLECVQDMDHENMFWYRQDPGLGLRLIYFSYDVKMKEKGDIPEGYSVSREKKERFSLILESASTNQTSMYLCASGIGTGGTEAFFGQGTRLTVV.

The CDR3 here is CASSPGTGGGYEQYF. CDR3 nucleotides: TGTGCCAGCAGCCCAGGGACAGGGGGCGGCTACGAGCAGTACTTC. The chain combines TRBV5-6 with TRBJ2-7; 12 bases line up with TRBD1. There are 15 residues in the CDR3. Germline V CDR1 and CDR2: SGHDT, YYEEEE. The J segment lost 3 bases and the V segment lost 4 bases, leaving 5 bases of the junction unmatched.